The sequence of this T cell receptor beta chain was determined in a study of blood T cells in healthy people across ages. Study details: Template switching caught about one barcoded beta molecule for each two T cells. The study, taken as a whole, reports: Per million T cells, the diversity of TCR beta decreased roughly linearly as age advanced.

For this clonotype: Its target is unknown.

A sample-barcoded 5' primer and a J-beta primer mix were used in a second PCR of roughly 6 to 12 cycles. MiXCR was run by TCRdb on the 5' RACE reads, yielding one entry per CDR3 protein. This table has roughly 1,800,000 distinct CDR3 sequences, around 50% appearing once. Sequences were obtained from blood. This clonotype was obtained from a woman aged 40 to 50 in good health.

The CDR3 DNA is TGTGCCAGCAGCTTACGAGCGGGGGGGCCGACAGATACGCAGTATTTT. This codes for CASSLRAGGPTDTQYF. The chain couples TRBV7-2 to TRBJ2-3; 10 nucleotides agree with TRBD2. The CDR3 spans 16 residues. Per the germline V gene, CDR1 is SGHTA and CDR2 is FQGNSA. With 2 bases clipped from V and 3 bases from J, the junction kept 5 bases outside the gene matches.